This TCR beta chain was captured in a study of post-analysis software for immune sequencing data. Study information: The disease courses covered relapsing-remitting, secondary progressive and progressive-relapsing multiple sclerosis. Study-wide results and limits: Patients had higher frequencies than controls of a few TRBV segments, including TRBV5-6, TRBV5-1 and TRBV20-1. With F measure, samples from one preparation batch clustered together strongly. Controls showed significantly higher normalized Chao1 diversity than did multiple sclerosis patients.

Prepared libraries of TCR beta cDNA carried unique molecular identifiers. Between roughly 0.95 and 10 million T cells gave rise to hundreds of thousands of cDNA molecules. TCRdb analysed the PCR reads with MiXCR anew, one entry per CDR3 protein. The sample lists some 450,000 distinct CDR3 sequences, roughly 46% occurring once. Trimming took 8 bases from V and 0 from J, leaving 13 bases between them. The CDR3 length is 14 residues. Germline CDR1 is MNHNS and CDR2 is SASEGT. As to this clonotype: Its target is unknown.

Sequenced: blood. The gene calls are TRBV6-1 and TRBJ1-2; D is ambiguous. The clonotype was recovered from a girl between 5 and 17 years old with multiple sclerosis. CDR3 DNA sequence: TGTGCCAGCCGACGGGCTGCAGCTAACTATGGCTACACCTTC. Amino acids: CASRRAAANYGYTF.